The 8 T cell receptor beta chains below come from one sample, sequenced in a study of T cell repertoires in cytomegalovirus infection. TCRdb passed the reads through MiXCR, listing each CDR3 protein once. The sample lists roughly 77,000 distinct CDR3 sequences, 3% to 4% occurring once. Sequencing was performed on PBMCs. Receptors were obtained from a human donor in good health (CMV status not recorded). Some clones in this sample may be carry-over from other donors' samples.

This clonotype was recorded at least ten times. This rearrangement joins TRBV7-2 to TRBJ2-5, with 12 bases fitting TRBD2. V gave up 8 bases and J gave up 5 bases; unmatched junction bases: 9. Germline V CDR1 and CDR2: SGHTA, FQGNSA. The CDR3 loop spans 15 amino acids. CDR3 sequence reads: CASGRLAGVGETQYF. The CDR3 nucleotides are TGTGCCAGCGGGAGACTAGCGGGAGTAGGGGAGACCCAGTACTTC.

This clonotype was detected ten times or more. The chain recombines TRBV28 with TRBJ1-6, with D possibly being TRBD1 (5 bases). This CDR3 contains 15 residues. From germline, CDR1 is MDHEN and CDR2 SYDVKM. V was shortened by 2 bases and J by 7 bases, with 12 bases between the two germline ends. In DNA, the CDR3 is TGTGCCAGCAGTTTAACGGCAGGGCGCAATTCACCCCTCCACTTT. This translates into CASSLTAGRNSPLHF. Supplemented by reference TRBV28 and TRBJ1-6, the full variable domain reads DVKVTQSSRYLVKRTGEKVFLECVQDMDHENMFWYRQDPGLGLRLIYFSYDVKMKEKGDIPEGYSVSREKKERFSLILESASTNQTSMYLCASSLTAGRNSPLHFGNGTRLTVT.

This clonotype was counted ten times or more. The chain is built from TRBV7-2 and TRBJ2-1; D unresolved. In germline, CDR1 is SGHTA, CDR2 FQGNSA. Trimming removed 3 bases at V and 2 bases at J, with 11 bases between. The CDR3 spans 15 residues. The CDR3 bases are TGTGCCAGCAGCTTGGACCTTAATACCTACAATGAGCAGTTCTTC. This translates into CASSLDLNTYNEQFF.

Ten or more counts support this clonotype. V usage is TRBV4-1 and J usage is TRBJ2-3; 7 bases agree with TRBD2. This CDR3 is built from 16 residues. The germline gives CDR1 MGHRA, CDR2 YSYEKL. V trimming: 3 bases; J trimming: 4 bases; junction bases outside the gene matches: 10. This chain's CDR3 is CASSHLTSTLPDTQYF. CDR3 DNA: TGCGCCAGCAGCCACCTGACTAGCACGCTCCCAGATACGCAGTATTTT.

The chain employs TRBV28 and TRBJ1-5, with TRBD1 matching over 9 bases. There are 15 residues in the CDR3. Per germline, CDR1 MDHEN and CDR2 SYDVKM. The V gene end was trimmed by 7 bases and the J gene end by 6 bases; junction bases not matched to a gene: 10. The CDR3 sequence is CASISGTGSFQPQHF. For the CDR3, the DNA is TGTGCCAGCATATCCGGGACAGGGTCATTTCAGCCCCAGCATTTT.

This clonotype was counted ten times or more. This chain uses TRBV7-2 with TRBJ2-5; D is ambiguous. The CDR3 spans 13 residues. Germline V gene sequence: CDR1 SGHTA, CDR2 FQGNSA. The V end was cut by 2 bases, the J end by 2 bases, with 6 bases between. In DNA form, the CDR3 reads TGTGCCAGCAGCTTATTGCGGCAAGAGACCCAGTACTTC. It specifies CASSLLRQETQYF.

This clonotype was seen repeatedly, ten times or more. V gene TRBV7-2 combines with J gene TRBJ2-1; D is possibly TRBD1 or TRBD2 (6 bases each). The CDR3 has 15 amino acids. V was shortened by 0 bases and J by 5 bases, with 11 bases between the two germline ends. The germline V gene encodes CDR1 SGHTA and CDR2 FQGNSA. In DNA, the CDR3 is TGTGCCAGCAGCTTAGCTTGGGGGGCTAACAATGAGCAGTTCTTC. Protein product: CASSLAWGANNEQFF.

This clonotype was picked up many times. V gene TRBV5-1 combines with J gene TRBJ1-5, with D perhaps TRBD1 (5 bases). The CDR3 loop spans 15 amino acids. The V end was cut by 0 bases, the J end by 4 bases, with 11 bases between. In germline, CDR1 is SGHRS, CDR2 YFSETQ. The CDR3 sequence is CASSLAGDFNQPQHF. The CDR3 DNA is TGCGCCAGCAGCTTGGCCGGGGACTTTAATCAGCCCCAGCATTTT.